Reported below is one T cell receptor beta chain. Its antigen remains unidentified. No much larger clone exists at a distance of one base, and base qualities are not known. This sample is part of a study of cytomegalovirus exposure and HLA in healthy donors (dated by TCRdb to the late 2010s). Broadly, across the study: An earlier analysis of roughly 500 of the donors reported about 250 Gb of sequence data and approximately 110 million unique TCR beta sequences from 150 million to 200 million T cells. Donor age, sex, ethnicity and CMV serostatus were compiled alongside the repertoire data. In an earlier analysis of a few hundred of the donors, high-throughput TCR beta sequencing was used to judge whether each TCR beta V gene segment behaved as functional or pseudogenic. Of the approximately 400 genotyped donors, roughly 85% fell in the genetic ancestry cluster associated with self-reported Caucasian donors. Every repertoire in the discovery cohort had been generated on one and the same sequencing platform. Typing coverage differed by locus: A, B, C, DRB1 and DQB1 were typed in roughly 620-630 donors, DQA1 in 500 to 550, DPA1 in around 610, and DPB1 in 472. The study was designed to test whether signatures of past pathogen exposure could be identified by cataloging public T cell receptors. Using immunosequencing, the study profiled T cell repertoires from 500 to 800 subjects and related those repertoires to cytomegalovirus serostatus. A later genetic analysis took genome-wide SNP genotypes for 398 of the 666 donors and used that subset as a discovery cohort. A handful of DR-DQ haplotypes were handled as single units for association and clustering because linkage in the cohort was strong. On average, roughly 250,000 unique TCR beta nucleotide sequences were sequenced per donor among about 400 genotyped donors of the cohort, with roughly 20% of those sequences being non-productive. Roughly 290 gigabases of sequencing data and around 88 million unique TCR sequences made up an early release that covered 500 to 650 HLA-typed donors. Rather than using new phenotypic data, the later analysis identified candidate immune exposures from TCR beta sequences and from how often those sequences occurred across donors. The study combined high-throughput TCR immunosequencing, statistical association of individual TCRs with disease status, and machine learning to predict cytomegalovirus infection status. In addition to the first cohort of several hundred subjects, a separate validation cohort of approximately 110 different subjects was used. HLA typing included class I and class II loci at four-digit resolution. A later analysis re-examined previously published TCR beta repertoires from just over 650 donors and added high-resolution HLA genotyping to investigate patterns of TCR occurrence.

Libraries were prepared through the immunoSEQ multiplex PCR assay. For the multiplex PCR, a mixture combining 60 forward primers for TCR Vbeta segments and 13 reverse primers for TCR Jbeta segments was used. A multiplex PCR assay on genomic DNA amplified the CDR3 region of rearranged TCR beta genes. The amplified TCR beta libraries were sequenced on the Illumina HiSeq System as 87-base-pair reads. As for how the authors treated the data: Across the 500 to 700 repertoires, a later analysis counted 80 million or so unique TCR beta chains, around 11 million of which were shared by at least two donors. Raw reads were error-corrected and collapsed into unique sequences with a nearest-neighbor algorithm that merged closely related sequences to remove PCR and sequencing errors. To assign V, D and J gene segments, CDR3 sequences were aligned to IMGT reference sequences. For a sequence to be retained, a match of at least six nucleotides was required to both a V gene segment and a J gene segment. A rearrangement counted as productive if the CDR3 had no stop codons and remained in frame with V and J, and every other rearrangement counted as non-productive. Following IMGT convention, CDR3 was defined as the stretch from the second conserved V-encoded cysteine to the conserved J-encoded phenylalanine. Sequences without an unambiguous match to a single V gene segment were excluded from the earlier analysis of about 600 of the donors. In an earlier analysis of roughly 500 of the donors, V segments were called functional above 56.7% productive rearrangements and were called segregating when the between-donor standard deviation exceeded 5%. A statistical classification framework was developed to diagnose cytomegalovirus status using the catalog of TCR beta chain sequences. V and J gene assignment, in a later analysis, came from comparing TCR nucleotide sequences with IMGT/GENE-DB human TR gene sequences. Using the TCRdist pipeline, a later analysis assigned CDR3 sequences along with most-parsimonious VDJ recombination scenarios. In a later analysis, each TCR beta chain was defined by its CDR3 amino acid sequence together with its V-gene family, and reads without a unique V-gene family were excluded. A later analysis removed 550 to 650 highly shared, low-generation-probability nucleotide sequences to deal with suspected cross-contamination and a sequencing artifact. In a later analysis, a clonal expansion index for each public chain was calculated from normalized within-repertoire ranks of inferred template counts. In a later analysis, generation probabilities were computed using a VDJ recombination model fitted to out-of-frame rearrangements, and the results were checked against IGoR. A later analysis scored TCR-TCR, TCR-HLA and TCR-CMV co-occurrence with hypergeometric tests, applying a repertoire-size bias correction to TCR pairs. In a later analysis, false discovery rates were estimated by permuting HLA or CMV assignments 20 times. In a later analysis, co-occurring TCRs were grouped using DBSCAN, and TCRdist sequence similarity was added for clustering within HLA-allele-positive subsets. Repertoires with fewer than 30,000 or more than 120,000 public chains were left out of co-occurrence clustering, as were about 5 repertoires with anomalous nucleotide sharing. TCRdb carries this immuneACCESS record with in-frame sequences only. Its versions omit some clonotypes, under half of them owing to an unresolved V gene in the studies checked, with the rest unexplained. Clone size and V and J calls were adopted from that table, with D and trimming inferred from the DNA. The sample profile shows around 190,000 clones; roughly nine tenths of them were found once. The top ten clones comprise around 0.99% of the sample.

The cohort consisted of some 730 healthy bone marrow donors. All cohort members were sampled while nominally healthy, although unrecorded immune exposures were likely present. The donor was CMV seronegative and was included in the group of around 320 seronegative cohort members. A peripheral blood sample was provided by each donor, and peripheral blood mononuclear cells were used for TCR beta sequencing. Genomic DNA was extracted from the blood cell samples with the Qiagen DNeasy Blood Extraction Kit. General study outcomes and caveats: Across donors, most TCR sequences were observed very rarely, whereas some public TCRs were present in many individuals. A later analysis found that TCR association rates varied across HLA loci, with DRB1 alleles showing the most associated TCRs and HLA-C alleles the fewest. A total of 150 to 200 TCR beta chains were listed by the study as associated with cytomegalovirus. In both the original and validation cohorts, the classifier was reported to diagnose cytomegalovirus status with high specificity and sensitivity. Most CMV-associated TCR beta chains appeared to be HLA-restricted in a later analysis, and the HLA associations seemed to be driven largely by CMV exposure. According to a later analysis, parvovirus B19, influenza, CMV and Epstein-Barr virus appeared linked to several top co-occurrence clusters. A group of highly shared sequence variants was considered likely to be a technical artifact of the sequencing pipeline. Linkage disequilibrium might explain the correlated functional status among segregating V segments, but an unknown experimental factor could not be ruled out. Three of the identified cytomegalovirus-associated TCR beta chains were confirmed in vitro to be specific for cytomegalovirus antigens. Compared with equally common non-associated chains, HLA-associated TCR beta chains in a later analysis were more clonally expanded and had lower generation probabilities. Some IMGT-functional V segments, including TRBV6-2 and TRBV6-3, could not be distinguished by the 87-base-pair reads and were therefore excluded. In a later analysis, 16,951 TCR beta sequences were associated with specific HLA alleles at a false discovery rate of 0.05. In an earlier analysis of more than 500 of the donors, most TCR beta V segments appeared in productive rearrangements about 87% or about 30% of the time, broadly matching IMGT annotations. A later genetic analysis reported fewer N-insertions in productive TCRs among donors in an Asian-associated ancestry cluster than the roughly 720-donor mean. When HLA alleles, especially DR and DQ, strongly co-occurred, attributing TCR associations to individual alleles was difficult. A further reported finding was that TCR beta sequences accurately predicted the HLA-A and HLA-B alleles for most subjects in the first cohort. A later genetic analysis associated a missense DCLRE1C variant with V-gene and J-gene trimming of TCR beta chains, and an independent cohort replicated the association. The presence/absence analyses assumed that sequencing depth was roughly uniform across donors, and that assumption may not be true. It was suggested by the authors that the approach could potentially be generalized to other disease states and immunological phenotypes. In this cohort, only TCR beta chains were sequenced, and detectable features were limited by the absence of alpha or paired-chain data. Because counts were too low, 15 to 20 rarely observed V segments, including chromosome 9 orphons, were excluded from the earlier analysis of fewer than 650 of the donors. Immune exposure information for the cohort was limited to CMV serostatus. Because HLA typing was unavailable for some donors at each locus, only the typed subset was used in association tests.

The CDR3 sequence holds 15 residues, the cysteine and phenylalanine included. CDR3 DNA is the only sequence kept; it has 45 bases, read in frame from the first base. Between the V and J ends, shortened by 4 bases and 1 base respectively, the junction contains 12 bases. CDR1 and CDR2, looked up from the germline V gene, are MRHNA and SNTAGT. The clonotype comes from a boy aged 2 to 10 in good health and CMV-seronegative. Recombination joined TRBV6-4 with TRBJ2-3; TRBD2 is possibly the D segment (6 matching bases). The sequenced sample was PBMCs. This receptor carries the CDR3 CASSGEAARTDTQYF. In nucleotide form, the sequence is TGTGCCAGCAGTGGGGAGGCGGCTCGCACAGATACGCAGTATTTT.